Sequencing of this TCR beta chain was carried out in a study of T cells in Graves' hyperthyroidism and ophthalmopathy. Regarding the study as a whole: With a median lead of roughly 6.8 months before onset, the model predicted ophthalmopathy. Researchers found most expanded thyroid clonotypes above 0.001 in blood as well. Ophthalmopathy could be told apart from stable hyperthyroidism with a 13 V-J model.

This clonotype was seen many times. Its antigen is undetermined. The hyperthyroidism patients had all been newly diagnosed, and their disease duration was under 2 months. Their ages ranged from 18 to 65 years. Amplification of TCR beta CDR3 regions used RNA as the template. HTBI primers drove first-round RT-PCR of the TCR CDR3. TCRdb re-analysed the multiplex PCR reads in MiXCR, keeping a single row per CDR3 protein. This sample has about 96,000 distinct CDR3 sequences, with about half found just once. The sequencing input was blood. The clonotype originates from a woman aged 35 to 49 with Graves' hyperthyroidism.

The CDR3 DNA sequence: TGCGCCAGCAGCTTGGCCAGGGCAGCGGGTACTGAAGCTTTCTTT. It is translated as CASSLARAAGTEAFF. This chain uses TRBV5-1 with TRBJ1-1, with a possible D match to TRBD1 (5 bases). Trimming stripped 0 bases from V and 5 bases from J, with 14 bases between. The CDR3 consists of 15 residues. The germline V gene encodes CDR1 SGHRS and CDR2 YFSETQ.